A single sample gave rise to the 23 T cell receptor beta chains below, sequenced in a study of CD8 T cells in ankylosing spondylitis. TCRdb redid the calling of the 5' RACE reads with MiXCR, one entry per CDR3 protein. Among about 90,000 distinct CDR3 sequences listed, around 30% were seen once. The sample consisted of blood, either unsorted or a sorted T cell fraction (not recorded which). These receptors were taken from a male donor with ankylosing spondylitis or in good health (not recorded which).

This clonotype has only a few counts. The chain joins TRBV7-2 to TRBJ1-5; possible D gene TRBD1, 5 bases. V was cut by 1 base and J by 1 base, with 8 bases left in between. This CDR3 region has 15 residues. Germline CDR1 and CDR2: SGHTA and FQGNSA. This CDR3 reads CASSLVGASNQPQHF. The CDR3 DNA sequence: TGTGCCAGCAGCTTAGTAGGGGCCAGCAATCAGCCCCAGCATTTT.

For the CDR3, the DNA is TGTGCCAGCAGCTCCGGGACACGGGAGACCCAGTACTTC. This sequence encodes CASSSGTRETQYF. The chain recombines TRBV7-9 with TRBJ2-5; possible D gene TRBD1, 6 bases. This CDR3 comprises 13 residues. Germline CDR1 reads SEHNR; CDR2 reads FQNEAQ (reference sequence). The V gene lost 4 bases and the J gene lost 5 bases, with 11 bases spanning the gap.

This clonotype has just a few counts. This chain connects TRBV10-3 to TRBJ2-1; D not certain. This CDR3 is 12 amino acids long. V was clipped by 4 bases and J by 8 bases, with 9 bases between them. The germline V gene has CDR1 ENHRY and CDR2 SYGVKD. CDR3 protein: CAISVGADEQFF. CDR3 coding DNA: TGTGCCATCAGTGTAGGAGCCGATGAGCAGTTCTTC.

This clonotype showed up many times. The chain has TRBV27 and TRBJ2-7; D perhaps matches TRBD1 (6 bases). The CDR3 length is 14 residues. Germline V gene data show CDR1 as MNHEY and CDR2 as SMNVEV (reference sequence). Trimming stripped 2 bases from V and 6 bases from J, with 14 bases between. This CDR3 is CASSLAEDRGEQYF. CDR3 coding DNA: TGTGCCAGCAGTTTAGCGGAGGACAGAGGCGAGCAGTACTTC.

This clonotype was observed a handful of times. The chain has TRBV5-1 and TRBJ1-4, with TRBD1 matching over 9 bases. Germline CDR1 SGHRS, CDR2 YFSETQ. This CDR3 is 15 amino acids long. Trimming took 0 bases from V and 4 from J; bases not matched to a gene: 1. DNA of the CDR3: TGCGCCAGCAGCTTGGGGGACAGGGATAATGAAAAACTGTTTTTT. Its translation: CASSLGDRDNEKLFF.

The chain joins TRBV7-2 to TRBJ2-3; TRBD2 aligns across 9 bases. Trimming removed 1 base from V and 6 bases from J; junction bases left unmatched: 8. CDR1 is SGHTA, CDR2 FQGNSA, per germline. The CDR3 is 16 residues long. CDR3 sequence reads: CASSLELASGVDTQYF. The CDR3 nucleotides are TGTGCCAGCAGCTTAGAACTGGCTAGCGGGGTGGATACGCAGTATTTT.

This rearrangement joins TRBV12-3 or TRBV12-4 to TRBJ1-6, with 7 bases aligning to TRBD1. The CDR3 has 15 amino acids. With 8 bases clipped from V and 8 bases from J, the junction kept 12 bases outside the gene matches. In DNA, the CDR3 is TGTGCCAGCGGACGTACAGGGGAAGCTCATTCACCCCTCCACTTT. It translates to CASGRTGEAHSPLHF.

The rearrangement links TRBV3-1 to TRBJ1-1; D is perhaps TRBD1 (5 bases). The CDR3 runs to 15 residues. V shed 3 bases and J shed 4 bases, with 15 bases lying between them. The germline gives CDR1 LGHDT, CDR2 YNNKEL (reference sequence). The CDR3 reads CASSQGGPRATEAFF. CDR3 nucleotides: TGTGCCAGCAGCCAGGGGGGACCCCGGGCCACTGAAGCTTTCTTT.

This clonotype turned up a few times. The chain has TRBV5-4 and TRBJ2-7, with D possibly TRBD1 on 5 matching bases. Germline values: CDR1 SGHNT, CDR2 YYREEE (reference sequence). The CDR3 runs to 12 residues. V lost 0 bases and J lost 5, with 6 bases in between. The chain's CDR3 is CASSLEGHEQYF. CDR3 nucleotide sequence: TGTGCCAGCAGCTTGGAGGGGCACGAGCAGTACTTC.

V usage is TRBV3-1 and J usage is TRBJ1-4; a weak D match, TRBD1 (6 bases). The CDR3 loop spans 12 amino acids. Between the trimmed V and J ends, which lost 4 bases and 12 bases, there was a span of 12 bases. Germline V gene lookup returns CDR1 LGHDT and CDR2 YNNKEL (reference sequence). CDR3 sequence reads: CASSLGQSQLFF. The CDR3 nucleotides are TGTGCCAGCAGCCTCGGACAGTCTCAACTGTTTTTT.

This clonotype was counted a few times. This chain connects TRBV9 to TRBJ1-3, with no clear D. The CDR3 consists of 14 residues. Germline-derived CDR1 and CDR2 are SGDLS and YYNGEE. V lost 3 bases, J lost 0 bases, and 7 bases lay in between. CDR3 protein: CASSALGSGNTIYF. CDR3 DNA sequence: TGTGCCAGCAGCGCCTTGGGCTCTGGAAACACCATATATTTT.

The rearrangement uses TRBV18 and TRBJ1-1; D gene ambiguous. There are 13 residues in the CDR3. Trimming shortened V by 1 base and J by 5 bases, and 8 bases separated the two germline ends. Germline V lookup: CDR1 KGHSH, CDR2 LQKENI. In nucleotides, the CDR3 is TGTGCCAGCTCACCACGTCTATTAACTGAAGCTTTCTTT. Encoded protein: CASSPRLLTEAFF. Full variable domain (remainder filled in from reference TRBV18 and TRBJ1-1): NAGVMQNPRHLVRRRGQEARLRCSPMKGHSHVYWYRQLPEEGLKFMVYLQKENIIDESGMPKERFSAEFPKEGPSILRIQQVVRGDSAAYFCASSPRLLTEAFFGQGTRLTVV.

The V call is TRBV7-9, the J call TRBJ2-7, with D hard to call. Trimming took off 5 bases at V and 0 bases at J, with 11 bases between the two ends. Looked up from germline, CDR1 is SEHNR and CDR2 is FQNEAQ (reference sequence). This CDR3 has 14 residues. Here the CDR3 reads CASSPSHSSYEQYV. In DNA form, the CDR3 reads TGTGCCAGCAGCCCTAGTCATAGCTCCTACGAGCAGTACGTC.

This clonotype was observed a handful of times. The genes are TRBV25-1 and TRBJ1-2; D call uncertain. The V gene lost 8 bases and the J gene lost 4 bases, with 14 bases spanning the gap. The CDR3 sequence is 13 residues long. CDR1 and CDR2 from the germline V gene are MGHDK and SYGVNS. The CDR3, as DNA: TGTGCCAGCGGAGACCACCGCTCCTATGGCTACACCTTC. It specifies CASGDHRSYGYTF.

The chain's CDR3 is CSAQGSGGRSSEQFF. CDR3 in DNA: TGCAGTGCTCAAGGCTCCGGGGGAAGGTCAAGTGAGCAGTTCTTC. This chain connects TRBV20-1 to TRBJ2-1, with D perhaps matching TRBD2 (6 bases). The CDR3 consists of 15 residues. The germline V gene encodes CDR1 DFQATT and CDR2 SNEGSKA (reference sequence). The V gene lost 5 bases and the J gene lost 9 bases, with 23 bases spanning the gap.

There are many counts of this clonotype. The chain is built from TRBV20-1 and TRBJ2-1; 7 nucleotides align to TRBD1. CDR1 is DFQATT, CDR2 SNEGSKA, per germline (reference sequence). The CDR3 sequence is 15 residues long. V was pared by 4 bases and J by 5 bases, with 11 bases of the junction left unmatched. CDR3 protein: CSAKSGVGTDNEQFF. DNA for the CDR3: TGCAGTGCTAAAAGCGGCGTGGGGACAGACAATGAGCAGTTCTTC.

This clonotype was counted only a few times. The chain recombines TRBV10-3 with TRBJ1-1; 8 bases are shared with TRBD1. Germline CDR1 is ENHRY and CDR2 is SYGVKD. V trimming: 6 bases; J trimming: 8 bases; junction bases outside the gene matches: 5. CDR3 length equals 12 residues. DNA for the CDR3: TGTGCCATCAGCGGGGACAGGCCAGAAGCTTTCTTT. Protein: CAISGDRPEAFF.

This clonotype was picked up a small number of times. This chain links TRBV5-1 with TRBJ2-1; 7 nucleotides agree with TRBD2. V dropped 4 bases and J dropped 6; count of bases not matched to a gene: 7. Germline V gene lookup returns CDR1 SGHRS and CDR2 YFSETQ. CDR3 length equals 14 residues. The CDR3 DNA reads as TGCGCCAGCAGCGTCAATGCGGGAGCCAATGAGCAGTTCTTC. Translating gives CASSVNAGANEQFF.

This clonotype has at least ten counts. CDR3 protein: CSARGQLINQPQHF. CDR3 sequence (DNA): TGCAGTGCTAGAGGGCAGCTAATCAATCAGCCCCAGCATTTT. This chain uses TRBV20-1 with TRBJ1-5; D not resolved. CDR3 length: 14 amino acids. The V gene lost 1 base and the J gene lost 3 bases, with 10 bases spanning the gap. The germline V gene encodes CDR1 DFQATT and CDR2 SNEGSKA (reference sequence).

There are a few counts of this clonotype. The V call is TRBV7-2, the J call TRBJ2-1; 16 positions agree with TRBD2. Trimming cost V 4 bases and J 8 bases; bases outside gene matches: 2. Germline V gene sequence: CDR1 SGHTA, CDR2 FQGNSA. This CDR3 comprises 15 residues. In DNA form, the CDR3 reads TGTGCCAGCAGCTCGGGACTAGCGGGGGGGGATGAGCAGTTCTTC. Translation: CASSSGLAGGDEQFF.

This clonotype was detected only a few times. Here the CDR3 DNA reads TGCAGTGCCCCGAGTACTAGGGCTGGGGCCAACGTCCTGACTTTC. Translating it yields CSAPSTRAGANVLTF. The genes are TRBV20-1 and TRBJ2-6; TRBD2 might be the D (5 bases). The CDR3 totals 15 residues. Germline assignment: CDR1 DFQATT and CDR2 SNEGSKA (reference sequence). V lost 6 bases to trimming and J lost 2 bases, with 14 bases between them.

This clonotype was detected ten times or more. V gene TRBV20-1 combines with J gene TRBJ2-5; 8 bases are a match to TRBD2. The CDR3 has 15 amino acids. Per germline, CDR1 DFQATT and CDR2 SNEGSKA (reference sequence). J gave up 4 bases and V 3 bases, and 10 bases lay outside the gene matches. The CDR3 reads CSASISGSELETQYF. The CDR3, as DNA: TGCAGTGCTAGTATAAGCGGGAGCGAGTTAGAGACCCAGTACTTC.

The chain joins TRBV20-1 to TRBJ2-3; D possibly corresponds to TRBD1 (6 bases). CDR3 size: 12 residues. Germline-derived CDR1 and CDR2 are DFQATT and SNEGSKA (reference sequence). With 7 bases removed from V and 6 bases from J, the gap between germline ends came to 14 bases. In DNA, the CDR3 is TGCAGTGGATTTGGGGACACCGATACGCAGTATTTT. It specifies CSGFGDTDTQYF.